The TCR beta chain described here comes from a study of blood T cell repertoires in COVID-19. Study in general: Nucleic acid was either cDNA or gDNA, and it came from T cells, B-cell-depleted T cells, or PBMCs.

This CDR3 region has 13 residues. V was pared by 4 bases and J by 8 bases, with 10 bases between. Germline V gene data show CDR1 as SGHRS and CDR2 as YFSETQ. TCRdb keeps only in-frame clones here, not all; method: immunoSEQ multiplex PCR. The table lists fewer than 150,000 clones, 70% to 85% of them singletons. The chain is built from TRBV5-1 and TRBJ1-6, with D hard to call. The source is a woman between 50 and 59 years old with acute or convalescent COVID-19. Input material: peripheral blood. In nucleotides, the CDR3 is TGCGCCAGCAGCGCGAGGGCGGATTCACCCCTCCACTTT. Its protein product is CASSARADSPLHF. Using reference TRBV5-1 and TRBJ1-6 for the parts outside the CDR3, the full variable domain is KAGVTQTPRYLIKTRGQQVTLSCSPISGHRSVSWYQQTPGQGLQFLFEYFSETQRNKGNFPGRFSGRQFSNSRSEMNVSTLELGDSALYLCASSARADSPLHFGNGTRLTVT.